This T cell receptor beta chain was documented in a study of cytomegalovirus exposure and HLA in healthy donors. Study-wide points: By a later analysis, the bulk of CMV-associated TCR beta chains appeared HLA-restricted. The study labeled approximately 150 TCR beta chains cytomegalovirus-associated. Reported results showed that the classifier diagnosed cytomegalovirus status with high specificity and sensitivity.

Each donor was healthy, and each was a bone marrow donor. The PCR contained 60 Vbeta and 13 Jbeta primers. Sequenced by immunoSEQ multiplex PCR; TCRdb stores in-frame clones only, minus some. Among 160,000 or so clones listed, around four fifths were seen once. J lost 2 bases, V lost 4 bases, and 11 bases had no gene match. This CDR3 is 17 amino acids long. Looked up from germline, CDR1 is LNHDA and CDR2 is SQIVND (reference sequence). Points on this clone: Antigen unknown.

The material sequenced was PBMCs. V is TRBV19 and J is TRBJ2-7; 10 bases match TRBD1. The TCR comes from a woman aged 45-65 years in good health and CMV-seronegative. CDR3 nucleotides: TGTGCCAGTAGTACTTACGGACAGGGGGGGACACCCTACGAGCAGTACTTC. Translating gives CASSTYGQGGTPYEQYF.